This passage covers 32 T cell receptor beta chains from one sample sequenced in a study of blood T cell repertoires in COVID-19 (dated by TCRdb to between 2020 and 2021). The library was made by the immunoSEQ multiplex PCR assay. This is the immuneACCESS table as TCRdb keeps it, with only in-frame sequences that have V and J called. A part of the clones is gone; compared with another copy, unresolved V genes explain less than half, and the rest is unexplained. Here the sample has more than 200,000 clones; about nine tenths occur a single time. About 7% of the sample belongs to the ten largest clones. The sample taken for sequencing was PBMCs or T cells enriched from blood (not recorded which). These receptors all stem from a man younger than 40 in a cohort exposed to, infected with or recovered from COVID-19 (not recorded which).

This clone has only one observation. The chain couples TRBV6-1 to TRBJ2-5, with D unresolved. The V and J ends lost 3 bases and 4 bases respectively, with 6 bases between them. CDR1 is MNHNS and CDR2 is SASEGT in the germline V gene. The CDR3 loop spans 12 amino acids. Here the CDR3 DNA reads TGTGCCAGCAGTGATCCCCGAGAGACCCAGTACTTC. Translation: CASSDPRETQYF.

V gene TRBV6-1 combines with J gene TRBJ1-2; tentatively, D is TRBD1 (6 bases). This CDR3 is 14 amino acids long. V was clipped by 0 bases and J by 4 bases, with 9 bases between them. Germline V gene sequence: CDR1 MNHNS, CDR2 SASEGT. The CDR3 DNA reads as TGTGCCAGCAGTGAAGCGGGGGGGCTCTATGGCTACACCTTC. This gives the protein CASSEAGGLYGYTF.

This rearrangement joins TRBV5-6 to TRBJ2-3; D is unresolved. The CDR3 consists of 13 residues. CDR1 and CDR2 (germline): SGHDT, YYEEEE. Trimming took 4 bases from V and 4 from J, leaving 10 bases between them. The CDR3 sequence is CASSPLFPDTQYF. The CDR3 DNA sequence: TGTGCCAGCAGCCCCCTGTTTCCAGATACGCAGTATTTT.

This chain connects TRBV18 to TRBJ2-5; 7 nucleotides agree with TRBD1. Trimming cost V 3 bases and J 0 bases; bases outside gene matches: 10. The CDR3 consists of 17 residues. Germline V gene lookup returns CDR1 KGHSH and CDR2 LQKENI. CDR3: CASSPPDRALYQETQYF. In nucleotides, the CDR3 is TGTGCCAGCTCACCGCCTGACAGGGCACTATACCAAGAGACCCAGTACTTC.

This sequence joins TRBV19 and TRBJ1-2; D may be TRBD1 (6 bases). The CDR3 has 14 residues. The germline V gene has CDR1 LNHDA and CDR2 SQIVND (reference sequence). Trimming removed 4 bases from V and 1 base from J, with 10 bases in between. CDR3 nucleotide sequence: TGTGCCAGTAGTACCCACAGGGATAACTATGGCTACACCTTC. Its protein product is CASSTHRDNYGYTF.

The gene calls are TRBV29-1 and TRBJ1-1, with no clear D. Trimming took 7 bases from V and 7 from J, leaving 4 bases between them. The germline gives CDR1 SQVTM, CDR2 ANQGSEA. This CDR3 spans 8 amino acids. The CDR3 spells CSASEAFF. The CDR3 DNA reads as TGCAGCGCCAGTGAAGCTTTCTTT.

This chain joins TRBV7-2 and TRBJ2-3; TRBD1 agrees at 11 bases. With 2 bases clipped from V and 4 bases from J, the junction kept 11 bases outside the gene matches. Germline CDR1 SGHTA, CDR2 FQGNSA. The length of the CDR3 is 18 residues. As DNA, the CDR3 is TGTGCCAGCAGCTTATTCCGTCGGGGGACAGGGGGAGCAGATACGCAGTATTTT. Amino acid sequence: CASSLFRRGTGGADTQYF.

The V gene is TRBV6-1, the J gene TRBJ2-3; D remains unclear. CDR1 is MNHNS and CDR2 is SASEGT in the germline V gene. V was cut by 2 bases and J by 10 bases, with 19 bases left in between. This CDR3 is built from 15 residues. The CDR3 bases are TGTGCCAGCAGTGAATTTGATGGCAGTTCCTCCCCGCAGTATTTT. Amino acid sequence: CASSEFDGSSSPQYF.

The chain links TRBV28 to TRBJ2-1, with D possibly being TRBD1 (6 bases). The germline V gene encodes CDR1 MDHEN and CDR2 SYDVKM. This CDR3 is 15 amino acids long. V was pared by 8 bases and J by 11 bases, with 25 bases between. Here the CDR3 reads CASFQGRQPNNKQFF. The CDR3 DNA reads as TGTGCCAGCTTCCAGGGGAGACAGCCTAATAATAAGCAGTTCTTC.

The V gene is TRBV19, the J gene TRBJ2-2; 9 nucleotides agree with TRBD1. After removal of 6 bases from V and 7 bases from J, the junction contained 9 bases not matched to a gene. Germline loops: CDR1 LNHDA, CDR2 SQIVND (reference sequence). This CDR3 comprises 15 residues. The CDR3 region has the DNA TGTGCCAGTAGCCCAGCCGGGACAGGGTACGGGGAGCTGTTTTTT. It yields the protein CASSPAGTGYGELFF.

The chain links TRBV28 to TRBJ2-7; a possible D gene is TRBD1 (5 bases). V was shortened by 6 bases and J by 3 bases, with 15 bases between the two germline ends. The CDR3 extends over 14 amino acids. The germline CDR1 and CDR2 sequences are MDHEN and SYDVKM. The CDR3 DNA follows: TGTGCCAGCAGACTCCAGGGTCCCGGCTACGAGCAGTACTTC. Translated: CASRLQGPGYEQYF.

CDR3 nucleotides: TGTGCCACCGGGACAGGGTACATTCAGCCCCAGCATTTT. Translation gives CATGTGYIQPQHF. The gene calls are TRBV19 and TRBJ1-5; 9 bases map to TRBD1. V was clipped by 10 bases and J by 6 bases; unmatched bases: 7. This CDR3 has 13 residues. Germline V gives CDR1 LNHDA, CDR2 SQIVND (reference sequence). Using reference TRBV19 and TRBJ1-5 for the parts outside the CDR3, the full variable domain is DGGITQSPKYLFRKEGQNVTLSCEQNLNHDAMYWYRQDPGQGLRLIYYSQIVNDFQKGDIAEGYSVSREKKESFPLTVTSAQKNPTAFYLCATGTGYIQPQHFGDGTRLSIL.

The chain uses TRBV29-1 and TRBJ2-3, with TRBD1 matching over 9 bases. The germline V gene encodes CDR1 SQVTM and CDR2 ANQGSEA. Trimming at V came to 5 bases and at J to 6 bases, leaving 3 bases not matched to a gene. The CDR3 length is 12 residues. The CDR3 DNA follows: TGCAGCGTTACGGACAGGGGCGATACGCAGTATTTT. Its protein product is CSVTDRGDTQYF.

This sequence joins TRBV5-1 and TRBJ2-7, with 9 nucleotides matching TRBD1. The J segment lost 4 bases and the V segment lost 0 bases, leaving 14 bases of the junction unmatched. Looked up from germline, CDR1 is SGHRS and CDR2 is YFSETQ. This CDR3 region has 18 residues. DNA of the CDR3: TGCGCCAGCAGCTTGGACAGGGGGCTTCCAAAAGCGGTATACGAGCAGTACTTC. It codes for CASSLDRGLPKAVYEQYF.

This clone occurred once. This chain connects TRBV14 to TRBJ1-4; tentative D call: TRBD1 (5 bases). V was shortened by 0 bases and J by 10 bases, with 21 bases between the two germline ends. This CDR3 region has 17 residues. CDR1 is SGHDN and CDR2 is FVKESK in the germline V gene. The DNA for the CDR3 is TGTGCCAGCAGCCAAGATAGGGCAGGGCTACGAAGGGCAAAACTGTTTTTT. Amino acids: CASSQDRAGLRRAKLFF. Based on the CDR3 plus reference TRBV14 and TRBJ1-4, the full variable domain is EAGVTQFPSHSVIEKGQTVTLRCDPISGHDNLYWYRRVMGKEIKFLLHFVKESKQDESGMPNNRFLAERTGGTYSTLKVQPAELEDSGVYFCASSQDRAGLRRAKLFFGSGTQLSVL.

This CDR3 is CASSSGDFAQHF. In DNA form, the CDR3 reads TGTGCCAGCAGTTCCGGGGACTTTGCCCAGCATTTT. The chain combines TRBV28 with TRBJ1-5, with D possibly TRBD1 on 5 matching bases. In germline, CDR1 is MDHEN, CDR2 SYDVKM. The CDR3 runs to 12 residues. V was shortened by 4 bases and J by 11 bases, with 12 bases between the two germline ends.

V gene TRBV28 combines with J gene TRBJ2-1; no firm D call. Germline V gene lookup returns CDR1 MDHEN and CDR2 SYDVKM. This CDR3 is built from 11 residues. Trimming took off 3 bases at V and 7 bases at J, with 4 bases between the two ends. This chain's CDR3 is CASSFLNEQFF. CDR3 nucleotides: TGTGCCAGCAGTTTCCTGAATGAGCAGTTCTTC.

This clone was recorded only once. The chain carries TRBV3-1 (or the pseudogene TRBV3-2) and TRBJ2-3; 11 bases map to TRBD1. The junction had 9 bases not matched to a gene; V was cut back by 5 bases and J by 2 bases. Germline V gives CDR1 LGHDT, CDR2 YNNKEL (reference sequence). The CDR3 sequence is 17 residues long. CDR3 amino acids: CASSGQGAISDTDTQYF. The CDR3 DNA is TGTGCCAGCAGCGGACAGGGGGCGATTTCGGACACAGATACGCAGTATTTT.

The J gene is TRBJ1-2, the V gene TRBV10-3, with D perhaps matching TRBD1 (5 bases). The V and J ends lost 8 bases and 3 bases respectively, with 10 bases between them. Germline V gene lookup returns CDR1 ENHRY and CDR2 SYGVKD. The CDR3 runs 12 residues. CDR3 in amino acids: CAIRSGDYGYTF. Here the CDR3 DNA reads TGTGCCATCCGTTCGGGGGACTATGGCTACACCTTC.

The chain links TRBV15 to TRBJ2-7, with 12 bases matching TRBD1. The CDR3 extends over 16 amino acids. CDR1 and CDR2 (germline): LNHNV, YYDKDF (reference sequence). V lost 2 bases, J lost 4 bases, and 6 bases stayed unmatched. In DNA form, the CDR3 reads TGTGCCACCAGCAGAAGTGGGGGACAGGGGGCATACGAGCAGTACTTC. Amino acids: CATSRSGGQGAYEQYF.

J is TRBJ2-1 and V is TRBV4-2, with TRBD2 matching 9 bases. The germline V gene has CDR1 LGHNA and CDR2 YNFKEQ. The CDR3 sequence is 17 residues long. J lost 7 bases, V lost 4 bases, and 14 bases had no gene match. DNA for the CDR3: TGTGCCAGCAGCCGCGCCGGGCGGGAGGGAGTGCGGAATGAGCAGTTCTTC. The encoded protein is CASSRAGREGVRNEQFF.

J is TRBJ1-3 and V is TRBV11-3; TRBD1 might be the D (5 bases). CDR3 length: 14 amino acids. Germline CDR1 and CDR2: SGHNT and YENEEA. V shed 5 bases and J shed 0 bases, with 8 bases lying between them. This chain's CDR3 is CASSPGGSGNTIYF. DNA of the CDR3: TGTGCCAGCAGCCCGGGGGGCTCTGGAAACACCATATATTTT.

The chain employs TRBV9 and TRBJ2-5; D perhaps matches TRBD2 (5 bases). CDR3 length: 15 amino acids. Trimming stripped 0 bases from V and 1 base from J, with 10 bases between. Germline CDR1 is SGDLS and CDR2 is YYNGEE. This CDR3 is CASSVVGLPQETQYF. CDR3 nucleotides: TGTGCCAGCAGCGTAGTAGGACTGCCCCAAGAGACCCAGTACTTC. The full variable domain, its missing parts supplied by reference TRBV9 and TRBJ2-5, is DSGVTQTPKHLITATGQRVTLRCSPRSGDLSVYWYQQSLDQGLQFLIQYYNGEERAKGNILERFSAQQFPDLHSELNLSSLELGDSALYFCASSVVGLPQETQYFGPGTRLLVL.

The V call is TRBV19, the J call TRBJ2-7, with TRBD2 identical over 11 bases. This CDR3 spans 15 amino acids. Germline V lookup: CDR1 LNHDA, CDR2 SQIVND (reference sequence). V gave up 6 bases and J gave up 0 bases; unmatched junction bases: 4. The CDR3: CASRGTSGSSYEQYF. In DNA form, the CDR3 reads TGTGCCAGTAGGGGGACTAGCGGATCCTCCTACGAGCAGTACTTC.

The CDR3 reads CASSANRGSYNSPLHF. In DNA, the CDR3 is TGTGCCAGCAGCGCGAACAGGGGCTCCTATAATTCACCCCTCCACTTT. The V and J genes are TRBV11-2 and TRBJ1-6, with 7 bases identical to TRBD1. The J segment lost 0 bases and the V segment lost 5 bases, leaving 4 bases of the junction unmatched. Germline V gene lookup returns CDR1 SGHAT and CDR2 FQNNGV. The CDR3 covers 16 residues.

CDR3 nucleotide sequence: TGTGCCAGCAGTTACTTCCTCGTATACGAGCAGTACTTC. This gives the protein CASSYFLVYEQYF. V is TRBV6-2 or TRBV6-3 and J is TRBJ2-7; no clear D. CDR3 length: 13 amino acids. Germline CDR1 and CDR2: MNHEY and SVGEGT. V gave up 1 base and J gave up 4 bases, with 8 bases separating them.

V gene TRBV18 combines with J gene TRBJ2-1, with 8 positions matching TRBD1. In germline, CDR1 is KGHSH, CDR2 LQKENI. This CDR3 comprises 20 residues. Trimming removed 2 bases from V and 5 bases from J; junction bases left unmatched: 20. This CDR3 reads CASSPYSGQGPHLPDNEQFF. The DNA of the CDR3 is TGTGCCAGCTCACCATACTCCGGACAGGGACCCCACCTTCCGGACAATGAGCAGTTCTTC.

Here the CDR3 reads CASSLVSATDEQFF. The CDR3 DNA follows: TGTGCCAGCAGCTTAGTATCCGCTACAGATGAGCAGTTCTTC. The genes are TRBV7-9 and TRBJ2-1; D not certain. This CDR3 spans 14 amino acids. Trimming left V 1 base short and J 8 bases short, with 12 bases between. Looked up from germline, CDR1 is SEHNR and CDR2 is FQNEAQ (reference sequence).

The chain joins TRBV6-2 or TRBV6-3 to TRBJ2-7; weak D call: TRBD2 (5 bases). V lost 6 bases and J lost 3, with 9 bases in between. This CDR3 region has 12 residues. Looked up from germline, CDR1 is MNHEY and CDR2 is SVGEGT. CDR3 in amino acids: CASSLTSYEQYF. In DNA form, the CDR3 reads TGTGCCAGCAGCCTTACTAGCTACGAGCAGTACTTC.

This rearrangement joins TRBV24-1 to TRBJ2-1; TRBD2 aligns across 8 bases. This CDR3 is 12 amino acids long. After removal of 9 bases from V and 6 bases from J, the junction contained 3 bases not matched to a gene. Germline CDR1 and CDR2: KGHDR and SFDVKD. This CDR3 is CATLGGGNEQFF. The CDR3 DNA is TGTGCCACCCTCGGGGGGGGCAATGAGCAGTTCTTC.

This clone came up once. The chain is built from TRBV12-3 or TRBV12-4 and TRBJ1-1, with a tentative D call TRBD1 (5 bases). The CDR3 covers 13 residues. Trimming pared 6 bases from V and 7 bases from J, leaving 15 bases between. CDR3 coding DNA: TGTGCCAGCAGCTCCACAACAGGTCGTGAAGCTTTCTTT. As protein: CASSSTTGREAFF.

This clone was observed once. This chain joins TRBV4-2 and TRBJ1-1; D not resolved. This CDR3 is 14 amino acids long. V shed 1 base and J shed 4 bases, with 10 bases lying between them. Germline V lookup: CDR1 LGHNA, CDR2 YNFKEQ. The CDR3 DNA is TGTGCCAGCAGCCAAGTGGACTGGGCCACTGAAGCTTTCTTT. Protein: CASSQVDWATEAFF.